The clone carrying this TCR beta chain has ten or more counts. Addition of a universal primer site occurred through template switching, and cDNA carried unique molecular identifiers. Via MiXCR, TCRdb re-called the 5' RACE reads, giving one row per CDR3 protein. The table has about 690,000 distinct CDR3 sequences, less than 7% seen once. The record originates from a study of identical twins. In germline, CDR1 is SQVTM, CDR2 ANQGSEA. Trimming removed 6 bases from V and 0 bases from J, with 6 bases in between. CDR3 length: 12 amino acids. The source of this sequence is a man younger than 35 in good health. The rearrangement links TRBV29-1 to TRBJ1-3, with D hard to call. Sequences were obtained from naive T cells sorted from blood. CDR3 protein: CSVRDSGNTIYF. The CDR3, as DNA: TGCAGCGTCCGGGACTCTGGAAACACCATATATTTT.